The source of this TCR beta chain is a study of blood T cell repertoires in COVID-19. Per the germline V gene, CDR1 is SNHLY and CDR2 is FYNNEI. The germline V and J ends were trimmed by 8 bases and 0 bases, with 11 bases remaining between them. CDR3 length: 14 residues. Method: immunoSEQ multiplex PCR; TCRdb's copy keeps in-frame clones and lacks some. The table has fewer than 350,000 clones, approximately 89% seen once; the top ten hold 2.5% to 3%. Ages ranged from about 18 to 89 years, with residence in more than 20 US areas. Participants classified as exposed had met a COVID-19 case within 2 weeks before study entry.

This TCR was sampled from a man in his forties or fifties who had been exposed to COVID-19. Sequencing was performed on PBMCs or T cells enriched from blood (not recorded which). V and J are TRBV2 and TRBJ1-3; D is ambiguous. The CDR3 DNA follows: TGTGCCAGCGGCCAGGCCTTCTCTGGAAACACCATATATTTT. It is translated as CASGQAFSGNTIYF.